Listed below are T cell receptor beta chains from one sample, sequenced in a study of T cells in Graves' hyperthyroidism and ophthalmopathy. TCRdb reprocessed the multiplex PCR reads with MiXCR, giving one entry per CDR3 protein. The table shows some 350,000 distinct CDR3 sequences, with 15% to 18% occurring only once. Sample: blood. These receptor sequences come from a woman aged 18-29 years with Graves' hyperthyroidism that later progressed to Graves' ophthalmopathy. CDR3s include the opening cysteine and the closing phenylalanine or tryptophan. A D gene is named only where the DNA matches it firmly. Expanded clones are given a class, and other clones once, few, many or no size at all.

d_call: -
clone_size: few
v_call: TRBV27
j_call: TRBJ1-1
cdr3_aa: CASRGGYTEAFF
cdr3_nt: TGTGCCAGCAGGGGTGGGTACACTGAAGCTTTCTTT

d_call: -
clone_size: few
v_call: TRBV27
j_call: TRBJ2-1
cdr3_aa: CASGNNVRDEQFF
cdr3_nt: TGTGCCAGCGGAAACAACGTTCGCGATGAGCAGTTCTTC

d_call: -
clone_size: few
v_call: TRBV7-8
j_call: TRBJ1-6
cdr3_aa: CASGLEGQNSPLHF
cdr3_nt: TGTGCCAGCGGCTTAGAAGGGCAGAATTCACCCCTCCACTTT

d_call: -
clone_size: few
v_call: TRBV6-4
j_call: TRBJ2-2
cdr3_aa: CASRSSNTGELFF
cdr3_nt: TGTGCCAGCAGATCTTCGAACACCGGGGAGCTGTTTTTT

d_call: -
clone_size: -
v_call: TRBV4-2
j_call: TRBJ2-3
cdr3_aa: CASSPQVLARNSDTQYF
cdr3_nt: TGTGCCAGCAGCCCCCAGGTCCTAGCACGAAACTCAGATACGCAGTATTTT

d_call: TRBD1
clone_size: -
v_call: TRBV20-1
j_call: TRBJ2-1
cdr3_aa: CSAGGQGYEQFF
cdr3_nt: TGCAGTGCGGGGGGACAGGGGTACGAGCAGTTCTTC

d_call: TRBD2
clone_size: -
v_call: TRBV27
j_call: TRBJ2-5
cdr3_aa: CASSQTSGQETQYF
cdr3_nt: TGTGCCAGCAGTCAGACTAGCGGCCAAGAGACCCAGTACTTC

d_call: -
clone_size: few
v_call: TRBV29-1
j_call: TRBJ2-1
cdr3_aa: CSVLQTSLWNEQFF
cdr3_nt: TGCAGCGTCTTACAGACCAGCCTATGGAATGAGCAGTTCTTC

d_call: -
clone_size: many
v_call: TRBV5-1
j_call: TRBJ1-1
cdr3_aa: CASSVGPNTEAFF
cdr3_nt: TGCGCCAGCAGCGTGGGACCGAACACTGAAGCTTTCTTT

d_call: TRBD1
clone_size: many
v_call: TRBV3-1
j_call: TRBJ2-7
cdr3_aa: CASSQRGDRHYEQYF
cdr3_nt: TGTGCCAGCAGCCAAAGAGGGGACAGACACTACGAGCAGTACTTC

d_call: TRBD1
clone_size: -
v_call: TRBV30
j_call: TRBJ1-3
cdr3_aa: CAWATGSGNTIYF
cdr3_nt: TGTGCCTGGGCGACAGGGTCTGGAAACACCATATATTTT

d_call: -
clone_size: few
v_call: TRBV6-2/TRBV6-3
j_call: TRBJ1-2
cdr3_aa: CASSLPRQPVYGYTF
cdr3_nt: TGTGCCAGCAGCCTCCCCCGACAGCCAGTCTATGGCTACACCTTC

d_call: TRBD2
clone_size: many
v_call: TRBV7-9
j_call: TRBJ2-1
cdr3_aa: CASSSGGWGSSYNEQFF
cdr3_nt: TGTGCCAGCAGCTCGGGAGGTTGGGGGAGCTCCTACAATGAGCAGTTCTTC

d_call: -
clone_size: many
v_call: TRBV19
j_call: TRBJ1-5
cdr3_aa: CASSSRVQPQHF
cdr3_nt: TGTGCCAGTAGTTCGAGGGTTCAGCCCCAGCATTTT

d_call: -
clone_size: many
v_call: TRBV27
j_call: TRBJ1-1
cdr3_aa: CASSSGHLNTEAFF
cdr3_nt: TGTGCCAGCAGTTCGGGACATCTCAACACTGAAGCTTTCTTT

d_call: -
clone_size: -
v_call: TRBV7-6
j_call: TRBJ1-6
cdr3_aa: CASSRATSYNSPLHF
cdr3_nt: TGTGCCAGCAGCAGAGCGACTAGCTATAATTCACCCCTCCACTTT

d_call: TRBD2
clone_size: many
v_call: TRBV7-9
j_call: TRBJ2-1
cdr3_aa: CASSPPGLAGDNEQFF
cdr3_nt: TGTGCCAGCAGCCCTCCTGGACTAGCGGGGGACAATGAGCAGTTCTTC

d_call: TRBD2
clone_size: -
v_call: TRBV20-1
j_call: TRBJ2-7
cdr3_aa: CSARDLRTSGRRYEQYF
cdr3_nt: TGCAGTGCTAGAGATTTGAGGACTAGCGGGAGGAGGTACGAGCAGTACTTC

d_call: -
clone_size: few
v_call: TRBV5-6
j_call: TRBJ2-5
cdr3_aa: CASSLESAPWKETQYF
cdr3_nt: TGTGCCAGCAGCTTGGAGAGCGCCCCATGGAAAGAGACCCAGTACTTC

d_call: -
clone_size: many
v_call: TRBV28
j_call: TRBJ2-6
cdr3_aa: CASSSQRTGPGANVLTF
cdr3_nt: TGTGCCAGCAGTTCCCAAAGAACAGGGCCTGGGGCCAACGTCCTGACTTTC

d_call: -
clone_size: many
v_call: TRBV2
j_call: TRBJ2-1
cdr3_aa: CASSEEGAEYNEQFF
cdr3_nt: TGTGCCAGCAGTGAAGAGGGAGCGGAATACAATGAGCAGTTCTTC

d_call: -
clone_size: -
v_call: TRBV28
j_call: TRBJ1-1
cdr3_aa: CASSFGNTGGNTEAFF
cdr3_nt: TGTGCCAGCAGTTTCGGGAACACCGGGGGGAACACTGAAGCTTTCTTT

d_call: -
clone_size: few
v_call: TRBV9
j_call: TRBJ2-1
cdr3_aa: CASSVAGAPNEQFF
cdr3_nt: TGTGCCAGCAGCGTAGCGGGAGCCCCCAATGAGCAGTTCTTC

d_call: TRBD1
clone_size: many
v_call: TRBV2
j_call: TRBJ2-6
cdr3_aa: CASSRDRGPGANVLTF
cdr3_nt: TGTGCCAGCAGCAGGGACAGGGGGCCTGGGGCCAACGTCCTGACTTTC

d_call: TRBD2
clone_size: -
v_call: TRBV20-1
j_call: TRBJ2-1
cdr3_aa: CSAKPGLAAGYNEQFF
cdr3_nt: TGCAGTGCAAAACCGGGACTAGCGGCAGGATACAATGAGCAGTTCTTC

d_call: TRBD1
clone_size: many
v_call: TRBV4-3
j_call: TRBJ2-5
cdr3_aa: CASSRTGQGVRETQYF
cdr3_nt: TGCGCCAGCAGCCGAACGGGACAGGGGGTCCGAGAGACCCAGTACTTC

d_call: -
clone_size: many
v_call: TRBV5-1
j_call: TRBJ1-5
cdr3_aa: CASSPLGVGQPQHF
cdr3_nt: TGCGCCAGCAGCCCCCTCGGGGTCGGGCAGCCCCAGCATTTT